This entry lists 27 T cell receptor beta chains sequenced from one sample in a study of blood T cell repertoires in COVID-19 (TCRdb year 2020). Preparation of the library involved the immunoSEQ multiplex PCR assay. Sourced from immuneACCESS, this table was stored by TCRdb with only in-frame sequences that have V and J called. A share of the clones is absent; for the studies checked, an unresolved V gene accounts for under half, and the remainder has no known explanation. For this sample there are 160,000 or so clones; under 85% appear just once. The top ten clones comprise approximately 12% of the sample. Material: peripheral blood. Receptors originate from a man aged 65-85 years who had recovered from COVID-19.

V gene TRBV13 combines with J gene TRBJ2-1; D not resolved. Germline V gives CDR1 PRHDT, CDR2 FYEKMQ (reference sequence). V lost 5 bases, J lost 8 bases, and 13 bases lay in between. CDR3 length: 13 residues. The CDR3 nucleotides read TGTGCCAGCAGCACCCGACTTGGCGATGAGCAGTTCTTC. Its protein is CASSTRLGDEQFF.

The chain uses TRBV9 and TRBJ2-5, with D tentatively TRBD2 (7 bases). V lost 5 bases and J 9 bases, leaving 17 bases between the germline ends. CDR1 and CDR2 from the germline V gene are SGDLS and YYNGEE. The CDR3 has 13 amino acids. The CDR3 loop is CASSLGGAGAQYF. The CDR3 region has the DNA TGTGCCAGCAGTTTAGGGGGGGCCGGGGCCCAGTACTTC. Supplemented by reference TRBV9 and TRBJ2-5, the full variable domain reads DSGVTQTPKHLITATGQRVTLRCSPRSGDLSVYWYQQSLDQGLQFLIQYYNGEERAKGNILERFSAQQFPDLHSELNLSSLELGDSALYFCASSLGGAGAQYFGPGTRLLVL.

The CDR3 coding sequence is TGTGCCAGCAAGTCCAGGGGTGGGCAAGAGACCCAGTACTTC. It is translated as CASKSRGGQETQYF. V usage is TRBV6-5 and J usage is TRBJ2-5; a weak D match, TRBD1 (6 bases). The V end lost 7 bases, the J end lost 2 bases, and 14 bases lay between the germline ends. This CDR3 has 14 residues. Germline loops: CDR1 MNHEY, CDR2 SVGAGI.

As DNA, the CDR3 is TGTGCCAGCAGCTTGAGACAGGGGGATGAAAAACTGTTTTTT. As protein: CASSLRQGDEKLFF. The genes are TRBV7-9 and TRBJ1-4, with TRBD1 matching 9 bases. Germline V gives CDR1 SEHNR, CDR2 FQNEAQ (reference sequence). Trimming at V came to 3 bases and at J to 6 bases, leaving 2 bases not matched to a gene. The CDR3 runs to 14 residues.

The chain uses TRBV5-1 and TRBJ2-7; D remains unclear. Germline CDR1 SGHRS, CDR2 YFSETQ. Trimming removed 0 bases at V and 2 bases at J, with 12 bases between. The CDR3 runs to 15 residues. The CDR3 nucleotides read TGCGCCAGCAGCTTGGCCTCCACAGTTACCTACGAGCAGTACTTC. As protein: CASSLASTVTYEQYF.

V and J are TRBV7-2 and TRBJ2-3; D is unclear. In germline, CDR1 is SGHTA, CDR2 FQGNSA. The CDR3 spans 14 residues. V was trimmed by 4 bases and J by 4 bases, leaving 12 bases between them. The CDR3 spells CASSSGLGADTQYF. CDR3 in DNA: TGTGCCAGCAGCTCCGGCCTAGGTGCAGATACGCAGTATTTT.

This chain joins TRBV7-9 and TRBJ1-4; TRBD1 might be the D (6 bases). Germline V gives CDR1 SEHNR, CDR2 FQNEAQ (reference sequence). Trimming pared 5 bases from V and 4 bases from J, leaving 17 bases between. This CDR3 contains 16 residues. The CDR3: CASSPLIRTVNEKLFF. CDR3 DNA sequence: TGTGCCAGCAGCCCTTTGATCAGGACAGTTAATGAAAAACTGTTTTTT.

CDR3 protein: CASSDTGTLTGELFF. In DNA, the CDR3 is TGTGCCAGCAGTGATACAGGGACCCTCACCGGGGAGCTGTTTTTT. The chain joins TRBV6-1 to TRBJ2-2; tentatively, D is TRBD1 (6 bases). CDR1 and CDR2 from the germline V gene are MNHNS and SASEGT. With 3 bases removed from V and 4 bases from J, the gap between germline ends came to 12 bases. The CDR3 totals 15 residues.

The rearrangement joins TRBV4-1 to TRBJ1-4; no definite D call. Per the germline V gene, CDR1 is MGHRA and CDR2 is YSYEKL. V gave up 4 bases and J gave up 0 bases, with 12 bases separating them. This CDR3 region has 16 residues. This CDR3 is CASSPAGSTTNEKLFF. The CDR3 region has the DNA TGCGCCAGCAGCCCGGCGGGAAGCACAACTAATGAAAAACTGTTTTTT.

Comment on this clone: Other DNA sequences in this sample translate to the same CDR3. V usage is TRBV5-1 and J usage is TRBJ2-7, with TRBD1 matching 7 bases. This CDR3 has 14 residues. V gave up 2 bases and J gave up 2 bases; unmatched junction bases: 4. The germline CDR1 and CDR2 sequences are SGHRS and YFSETQ. CDR3 bases: TGCGCCAGCAGCTTAACAGGGGCCACCTACGAGCAGTACTTC. Protein sequence: CASSLTGATYEQYF.

CDR3 region: CASSSGGGGEQYF. CDR3 coding DNA: TGTGCCAGCAGCTCCGGCGGGGGCGGAGAGCAGTACTTC. The genes are TRBV7-9 and TRBJ2-7, with D possibly TRBD2 on 7 matching bases. The CDR3 loop spans 13 amino acids. V was shortened by 4 bases and J by 7 bases, with 14 bases between the two germline ends. Looked up from germline, CDR1 is SEHNR and CDR2 is FQNEAQ (reference sequence).

The rearrangement joins TRBV2 to TRBJ2-1; TRBD2 aligns across 7 bases. V dropped 4 bases and J dropped 1; count of bases not matched to a gene: 4. The CDR3 has 15 amino acids. Germline-derived CDR1 and CDR2 are SNHLY and FYNNEI. The CDR3 reads CASSVASGSYNEQFF. CDR3 nucleotide sequence: TGTGCCAGCAGTGTGGCTAGCGGATCCTACAATGAGCAGTTCTTC.

This rearrangement joins TRBV2 to TRBJ1-4, with D possibly TRBD1 on 6 matching bases. The V end was cut by 4 bases, the J end by 5 bases, with 11 bases between. Germline lookup yields CDR1 SNHLY and CDR2 FYNNEI. The length of the CDR3 is 14 residues. This chain's CDR3 is CASSVQGMNEKLFF. The CDR3 nucleotides read TGTGCCAGCAGTGTACAGGGAATGAATGAAAAACTGTTTTTT.

This clone was observed once. The chain joins TRBV4-3 to TRBJ2-3, with 8 bases identical to TRBD1. The J segment lost 0 bases and the V segment lost 4 bases, leaving 3 bases of the junction unmatched. Germline loops: CDR1 LGHNA, CDR2 YSLEER. CDR3 length: 15 amino acids. This CDR3 is CASSRQGASTDTQYF. In DNA form, the CDR3 reads TGCGCCAGCAGCCGCCAGGGGGCGAGCACAGATACGCAGTATTTT.

The chain has TRBV6-5 and TRBJ1-1; a possible D gene is TRBD1 (6 bases). V was cut by 6 bases and J by 1 base, with 12 bases left in between. This CDR3 spans 14 amino acids. CDR1 and CDR2 (germline): MNHEY, SVGAGI. The CDR3: CASSRDIRNTEAFF. The CDR3 nucleotides read TGTGCCAGCAGCCGGGACATAAGGAACACTGAAGCTTTCTTT.

Concerning this clone itself: The junction does not match germline at one end; this may be a read error. The V gene is TRBV28, the J gene TRBJ2-2; 10 bases map to TRBD1. Germline CDR1 is MDHEN and CDR2 is SYDVKM. This CDR3 comprises 12 residues. CDR3 loop: CASSLRTGGLFF. The CDR3 region has the DNA TGTGCCAGCAGTTTAAGGACAGGGGGGCTGTTTTTT.

The chain joins TRBV7-3 to TRBJ2-1; 10 bases match TRBD2. V lost 5 bases to trimming and J lost 6 bases; unmatched junction nucleotides: 7. CDR3 length: 15 residues. Per germline, CDR1 SGHTA and CDR2 FQGTGA. The CDR3 sequence is CASSISSGSFNEQFF. In DNA form, the CDR3 reads TGTGCCAGCAGCATATCTAGCGGGAGTTTCAATGAGCAGTTCTTC.

This clone was counted between two and nine times. The chain is built from TRBV24-1 and TRBJ1-1, with TRBD1 as a possible D gene (5 bases). Trimming left V 5 bases short and J 8 bases short, with 11 bases between. The CDR3 loop spans 12 amino acids. The germline CDR1 and CDR2 sequences are KGHDR and SFDVKD. CDR3 loop: CATSGPGGEAFF. Written as DNA, the CDR3 is TGTGCCACCAGTGGTCCCGGGGGGGAAGCTTTCTTT.

The V call is TRBV11-3, the J call TRBJ2-1; no definite D call. CDR1 is SGHNT and CDR2 is YENEEA in the germline V gene. This CDR3 comprises 15 residues. Trimming left V 1 base short and J 0 bases short, with 7 bases between. CDR3 coding DNA: TGTGCCAGCAGCTTAGTCGCTAGCTCCTACAATGAGCAGTTCTTC. This sequence encodes CASSLVASSYNEQFF.

The rearrangement joins TRBV6-6 to TRBJ2-3; weak D call: TRBD2 (6 bases). Trimming pared 6 bases from V and 1 base from J, leaving 11 bases between. The CDR3 is 14 amino acids. The germline V gene encodes CDR1 MNHNY and CDR2 SVGAGI (reference sequence). The CDR3 loop is CASSRDWRTDTQYF. The CDR3 DNA reads TGTGCCAGCAGCCGGGACTGGCGCACAGATACGCAGTATTTT.

The chain couples TRBV9 to TRBJ2-1; 13 nucleotides agree with TRBD2. Per germline, CDR1 SGDLS and CDR2 YYNGEE. The V gene end was trimmed by 0 bases and the J gene end by 6 bases; junction bases not matched to a gene: 3. The CDR3 covers 16 residues. The CDR3 loop reads CASSVGGLAGANEQFF. In DNA, the CDR3 is TGTGCCAGCAGCGTAGGTGGACTAGCGGGAGCCAATGAGCAGTTCTTC.

This clone has just a few counts. The rearrangement joins TRBV7-2 to TRBJ1-5; D may be TRBD1 (5 bases). This CDR3 has 14 residues. V was clipped by 0 bases and J by 5 bases, with 8 bases between them. In germline, CDR1 is SGHTA, CDR2 FQGNSA. In DNA, the CDR3 is TGTGCCAGCAGCTTAGCTCCGACAGATCAGCCCCAGCATTTT. This codes for CASSLAPTDQPQHF.

This rearrangement joins TRBV6-5 to TRBJ1-4, with D possibly matching TRBD1 (6 bases). CDR1 and CDR2 from the germline V gene are MNHEY and SVGAGI. The CDR3 is 15 residues long. V lost 5 bases, J lost 0 bases, and 10 bases lay in between. The CDR3 loop is CASSIDRPTNEKLFF. The CDR3 DNA sequence: TGTGCCAGCAGTATCGACAGGCCAACTAATGAAAAACTGTTTTTT.

The chain couples TRBV14 to TRBJ2-5; no reliable D call. V was shortened by 0 bases and J by 0 bases, with 5 bases between the two germline ends. This CDR3 has 14 amino acids. Germline-derived CDR1 and CDR2 are SGHDN and FVKESK. This CDR3 is CASSQEQYQETQYF. The CDR3 bases are TGTGCCAGCAGCCAAGAGCAGTACCAAGAGACCCAGTACTTC.

The gene calls are TRBV9 and TRBJ2-6, with D perhaps matching TRBD2 (6 bases). The CDR3 sequence is 16 residues long. In germline, CDR1 is SGDLS, CDR2 YYNGEE. V dropped 7 bases and J dropped 2 bases, with 16 bases sitting between them. This CDR3 is CASGGGRWAGANVLTF. In DNA, the CDR3 is TGTGCCAGCGGGGGAGGACGTTGGGCTGGGGCCAACGTCCTGACTTTC.

The J gene is TRBJ1-4, the V gene TRBV28, with D possibly matching TRBD1 (5 bases). The CDR3 spans 15 residues. Germline CDR1 is MDHEN and CDR2 is SYDVKM. Trimming shortened V by 6 bases and J by 2 bases, and 13 bases separated the two germline ends. The chain's CDR3 is CASRLGGGTNEKLFF. CDR3 nucleotides: TGTGCCAGCAGGTTGGGTGGGGGGACTAATGAAAAACTGTTTTTT.

In this sample, this clone turned up once. V usage is TRBV7-9 and J usage is TRBJ1-1, with 10 nucleotides matching TRBD1. The germline V gene encodes CDR1 SEHNR and CDR2 FQNEAQ (reference sequence). V gave up 3 bases and J gave up 5 bases; unmatched junction bases: 6. The CDR3 has 15 amino acids. In DNA, the CDR3 is TGTGCCAGCAGCTTCGGGACAGGGGTTCGTACTGAAGCTTTCTTT. This translates into CASSFGTGVRTEAFF.